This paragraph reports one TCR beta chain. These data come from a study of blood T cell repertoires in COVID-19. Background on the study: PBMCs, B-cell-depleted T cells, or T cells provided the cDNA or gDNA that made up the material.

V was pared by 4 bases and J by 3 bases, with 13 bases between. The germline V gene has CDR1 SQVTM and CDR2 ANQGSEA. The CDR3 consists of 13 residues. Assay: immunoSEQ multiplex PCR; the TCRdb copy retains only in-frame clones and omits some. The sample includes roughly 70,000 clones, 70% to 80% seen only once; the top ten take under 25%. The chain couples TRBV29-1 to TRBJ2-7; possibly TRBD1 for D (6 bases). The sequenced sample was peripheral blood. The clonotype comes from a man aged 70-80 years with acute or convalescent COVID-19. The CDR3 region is CSVAGRQVYEQYF. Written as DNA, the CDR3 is TGCAGCGTTGCGGGTAGACAGGTCTACGAGCAGTACTTC.